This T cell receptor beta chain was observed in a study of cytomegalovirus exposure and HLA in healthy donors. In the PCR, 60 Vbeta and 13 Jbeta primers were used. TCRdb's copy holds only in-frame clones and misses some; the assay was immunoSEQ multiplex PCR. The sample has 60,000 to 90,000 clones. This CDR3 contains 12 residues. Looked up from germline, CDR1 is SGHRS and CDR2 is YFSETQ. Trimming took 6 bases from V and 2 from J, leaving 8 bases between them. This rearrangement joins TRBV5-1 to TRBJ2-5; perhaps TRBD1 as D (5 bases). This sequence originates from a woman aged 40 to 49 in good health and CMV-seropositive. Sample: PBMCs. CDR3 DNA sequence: TGCGCCAGCACAGGGTCACAAGAGACCCAGTACTTC. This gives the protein CASTGSQETQYF. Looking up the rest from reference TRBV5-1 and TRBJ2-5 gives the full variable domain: KAGVTQTPRYLIKTRGQQVTLSCSPISGHRSVSWYQQTPGQGLQFLFEYFSETQRNKGNFPGRFSGRQFSNSRSEMNVSTLELGDSALYLCASTGSQETQYFGPGTRLLVL.